The 24 T cell receptor beta chains listed next were all sequenced from one sample in a study of blood T cell repertoires in COVID-19. TCRdb keeps only in-frame clones here, not all; method: immunoSEQ multiplex PCR. The data contain tens of thousands of clones, over 70% of them singletons. Sequencing was performed on peripheral blood. The source of these receptors is a man aged 45-65 years with acute or convalescent COVID-19.

The chain is built from TRBV5-4 and TRBJ2-1; TRBD1 matches at 9 bases. V lost 7 bases to trimming and J lost 5 bases; unmatched junction nucleotides: 7. The CDR3 is made up of 14 amino acids. Germline CDR1 reads SGHNT; CDR2 reads YYREEE (reference sequence). Here the CDR3 reads CASSGQGFNNEQFF. CDR3 coding DNA: TGTGCCAGCTCTGGACAGGGGTTTAACAATGAGCAGTTCTTC. Looking up the rest from reference TRBV5-4 and TRBJ2-1 gives the full variable domain: ETGVTQSPTHLIKTRGQQVTLRCSSQSGHNTVSWYQQALGQGPQFIFQYYREEENGRGNFPPRFSGLQFPNYSSELNVNALELDDSALYLCASSGQGFNNEQFFGPGTRLTVL.

Only one count was recorded for this clone. This chain connects TRBV19 to TRBJ2-1; 13 nucleotides line up with TRBD2. This CDR3 region has 15 residues. CDR1 LNHDA and CDR2 SQIVND come from the germline V gene (reference sequence). V gave up 3 bases and J gave up 7 bases; unmatched junction bases: 3. CDR3 in DNA: TGTGCCAGTAGTATTACTAGCGGGAGGGGGAATGAGCAGTTCTTC. Translated, it gives CASSITSGRGNEQFF.

The chain carries TRBV18 and TRBJ1-2, with D tentatively TRBD1 (6 bases). CDR1 is KGHSH, CDR2 LQKENI, per germline. Trimming pared 3 bases from V and 4 bases from J, leaving 18 bases between. This CDR3 is built from 16 residues. CDR3 coding DNA: TGTGCCAGCTCACCCGCAGAAGGGGGAAGAAGCTATGGCTACACCTTC. Translating gives CASSPAEGGRSYGYTF.

The chain couples TRBV7-8 to TRBJ1-1; D unclear. Per germline, CDR1 SGHVS and CDR2 FQNEAQ. Trimming cost V 1 base and J 8 bases, with 11 bases left between them. The CDR3 runs 13 residues. The CDR3 sequence is CASSLGRRSEAFF. The CDR3 DNA reads TGTGCCAGCAGCTTAGGTAGGAGGTCGGAAGCTTTCTTT.

This clone showed up just a few times. The chain joins TRBV25-1 to TRBJ1-1; D remains unclear. This CDR3 comprises 13 residues. The germline CDR1 and CDR2 sequences are MGHDK and SYGVNS. The V end lost 3 bases, the J end lost 0 bases, and 5 bases lay between the germline ends. The CDR3 sequence: CASSDLVNTEAFF. The DNA of the CDR3 is TGTGCCAGCAGTGATTTAGTGAACACTGAAGCTTTCTTT.

J is TRBJ1-4 and V is TRBV14; 7 nucleotides align to TRBD1. V lost 0 bases and J lost 0; bases outside the gene matches: 1. The CDR3 contains 16 residues. CDR1 and CDR2 (germline): SGHDN, FVKESK. The DNA for the CDR3 is TGTGCCAGCAGCCAAGACAGGGGGTCAACTAATGAAAAACTGTTTTTT. This gives the protein CASSQDRGSTNEKLFF.

The chain employs TRBV7-9 and TRBJ1-3, with D possibly TRBD1 on 5 matching bases. This CDR3 has 14 amino acids. V lost 3 bases and J lost 2, with 8 bases in between. Germline CDR1 is SEHNR and CDR2 is FQNEAQ (reference sequence). CDR3 DNA: TGTGCCAGCAGCTTGGAGGGGACTGGAAACACCATATATTTT. Translation gives CASSLEGTGNTIYF.

This clone was seen only a few times. The rearrangement uses TRBV19 and TRBJ2-5; TRBD2 aligns across 12 bases. Looked up from germline, CDR1 is LNHDA and CDR2 is SQIVND (reference sequence). After removal of 3 bases from V and 5 bases from J, the junction contained 10 bases not matched to a gene. The CDR3 sequence is 17 residues long. As DNA, the CDR3 is TGTGCCAGTAGTATTTATGGACTAGCGGGGACTCTGGAGACCCAGTACTTC. Encoded protein: CASSIYGLAGTLETQYF.

The V gene is TRBV6-5, the J gene TRBJ1-3; possible D gene TRBD1, 5 bases. The CDR3 spans 15 residues. Germline assignment: CDR1 MNHEY and CDR2 SVGAGI. V was clipped by 6 bases and J by 4 bases, with 16 bases between them. In DNA form, the CDR3 reads TGTGCCAGCAGCTCGGGGGGTCTGTCGGGAAACACCATATATTTT. This translates into CASSSGGLSGNTIYF.

The chain joins TRBV7-2 to TRBJ1-4; 8 nucleotides align to TRBD1. The CDR3 contains 15 residues. The V gene end was trimmed by 1 base and the J gene end by 8 bases; junction bases not matched to a gene: 6. Germline V gene lookup returns CDR1 SGHTA and CDR2 FQGNSA. Here the CDR3 reads CASSLGGAGGEKLFF. DNA of the CDR3: TGTGCCAGCAGCTTAGGGGGGGCAGGGGGCGAAAAACTGTTTTTT. The entire variable domain, with the rest obtained from reference TRBV7-2 and TRBJ1-4, is as follows: GAGVSQSPSNKVTEKGKDVELRCDPISGHTALYWYRQSLGQGLEFLIYFQGNSAPDKSGLPSDRFSAERTGGSVSTLTIQRTQQEDSAVYLCASSLGGAGGEKLFFGSGTQLSVL.

This sequence joins TRBV19 and TRBJ1-2, with TRBD1 identical over 7 bases. Germline assignment: CDR1 LNHDA and CDR2 SQIVND (reference sequence). CDR3 size: 15 residues. Trimming removed 7 bases from V and 0 bases from J; junction bases left unmatched: 8. The CDR3 is CASTPTGFTNYGYTF. In nucleotides, the CDR3 is TGTGCCAGTACCCCGACAGGGTTCACTAACTATGGCTACACCTTC.

The V and J genes are TRBV9 and TRBJ1-1; 10 bases are shared with TRBD1. Germline CDR1 is SGDLS and CDR2 is YYNGEE. V shed 3 bases and J 2 bases; nucleotides not matched to a gene: 4. The CDR3 totals 15 residues. In nucleotides, the CDR3 is TGTGCCAGCAGCGACCTGACAGGGGGCAACACTGAAGCTTTCTTT. As protein: CASSDLTGGNTEAFF.

This sequence joins TRBV7-9 and TRBJ2-5; D is possibly TRBD1 (5 bases). The CDR3 is 12 amino acids. Trimming left V 4 bases short and J 5 bases short, with 8 bases between. CDR1 and CDR2 from the germline V gene are SEHNR and FQNEAQ (reference sequence). CDR3 DNA sequence: TGTGCCAGCAGCTCGACAGTCGAGACCCAGTACTTC. This gives the protein CASSSTVETQYF.

This chain links TRBV19 with TRBJ1-2, with 8 bases lining up with TRBD1. V dropped 5 bases and J dropped 5; count of bases not matched to a gene: 7. Germline V lookup: CDR1 LNHDA, CDR2 SQIVND (reference sequence). The CDR3 covers 14 residues. The CDR3 reads CASSSSGQGYGYTF. The CDR3 DNA is TGTGCCAGTAGTTCCTCCGGACAGGGATATGGCTACACCTTC.

The chain has TRBV6-2 or TRBV6-3 and TRBJ2-7, with TRBD2 identical over 13 bases. V lost 2 bases and J lost 7; bases outside the gene matches: 5. The CDR3 totals 15 residues. Per germline, CDR1 MNHEY and CDR2 SVGEGT. CDR3: CASSYGLAGEYEQYF. In nucleotides, the CDR3 is TGTGCCAGCAGTTACGGACTAGCGGGAGAATATGAGCAGTACTTC.

The chain links TRBV29-1 to TRBJ2-7, with 7 bases that match TRBD1. V shed 0 bases and J 7 bases; nucleotides not matched to a gene: 15. The germline CDR1 and CDR2 sequences are SQVTM and ANQGSEA. This CDR3 is built from 16 residues. DNA of the CDR3: TGCAGCGTTGAAGATCGAGGCAAATCTCAACAGGGGGAGCAGTACTTC. This translates into CSVEDRGKSQQGEQYF.

The J gene is TRBJ1-1, the V gene TRBV5-6; a weak D match, TRBD1 (5 bases). V dropped 3 bases and J dropped 1 base, with 7 bases sitting between them. Germline V gene lookup returns CDR1 SGHDT and CDR2 YYEEEE. The CDR3 extends over 13 amino acids. The CDR3 is CASSYDRNTEAFF. DNA for the CDR3: TGTGCCAGCAGCTACGACAGGAACACTGAAGCTTTCTTT.

This sequence joins TRBV27 and TRBJ2-2, with 7 bases fitting TRBD1. The J segment lost 0 bases and the V segment lost 5 bases, leaving 3 bases of the junction unmatched. From germline, CDR1 is MNHEY and CDR2 SMNVEV (reference sequence). This CDR3 has 15 residues. The CDR3 sequence is CASSPTGANTGELFF. As DNA, the CDR3 is TGTGCCAGCAGTCCCACAGGGGCGAACACCGGGGAGCTGTTTTTT.

The chain uses TRBV7-9 and TRBJ2-6, with 12 bases lining up with TRBD1. V lost 3 bases, J lost 2 bases, and 5 bases stayed unmatched. From germline, CDR1 is SEHNR and CDR2 FQNEAQ (reference sequence). The CDR3 loop spans 18 amino acids. DNA for the CDR3: TGTGCCAGCAGCTTTCGGGACAGGGGGCCTACTGGGGCCAACGTCCTGACTTTC. It yields the protein CASSFRDRGPTGANVLTF.

The V and J genes are TRBV11-3 and TRBJ2-1, with TRBD1 matching over 7 bases. Germline trimming cut 4 bases from V and 0 bases from J; bases unmatched to any gene: 6. Per the germline V gene, CDR1 is SGHNT and CDR2 is YENEEA. The CDR3 covers 16 residues. CDR3 coding DNA: TGTGCCAGCAGCTCCCGACAGGGACCCTCCTACAATGAGCAGTTCTTC. Amino acids: CASSSRQGPSYNEQFF. Filled out from reference TRBV11-3 and TRBJ2-1, the complete variable domain reads EAGVVQSPRYKIIEKKQPVAFWCNPISGHNTLYWYLQNLGQGPELLIRYENEEAVDDSQLPKDRFSAERLKGVDSTLKIQPAELGDSAVYLCASSSRQGPSYNEQFFGPGTRLTVL.

The chain combines TRBV5-1 with TRBJ2-1; TRBD2 matches 9 bases. Germline CDR1 is SGHRS and CDR2 is YFSETQ. The CDR3 is made up of 18 amino acids. The V and J ends lost 2 bases and 4 bases, in that order; junction bases with no gene match: 13. The CDR3 spells CASSFFAGGPQPYNEQFF. DNA of the CDR3: TGCGCCAGCAGCTTTTTCGCGGGAGGGCCCCAACCTTACAATGAGCAGTTCTTC.

The chain links TRBV29-1 to TRBJ1-2; the match to TRBD1 covers 8 bases. Germline lookup yields CDR1 SQVTM and CDR2 ANQGSEA. This CDR3 contains 16 residues. The V gene end was trimmed by 1 base and the J gene end by 4 bases; junction bases not matched to a gene: 11. The chain's CDR3 is CSVEGVGQGSSYGYTF. The CDR3 nucleotides read TGCAGCGTTGAAGGGGTAGGACAGGGAAGTAGCTATGGCTACACCTTC.

This rearrangement joins TRBV29-1 to TRBJ2-2; 7 bases align to TRBD1. The germline V gene has CDR1 SQVTM and CDR2 ANQGSEA. The CDR3 runs 11 residues. The trim removed 3 bases at V and 15 bases at J, leaving 7 bases unmatched. The CDR3 here is CSVDTTGKLFF. CDR3 in DNA: TGCAGCGTTGATACGACAGGGAAGTTGTTTTTT.

V usage is TRBV6-4 and J usage is TRBJ2-1; tentatively, D is TRBD2 (5 bases). Germline assignment: CDR1 MRHNA and CDR2 SNTAGT. This CDR3 is built from 17 residues. V lost 2 bases and J 0 bases, leaving 14 bases between the germline ends. The CDR3 protein is CASSDQSGRSSYNEQFF. DNA of the CDR3: TGTGCCAGCAGTGACCAGAGCGGCCGGAGCTCCTACAATGAGCAGTTCTTC.